A selection of T cell receptor beta chains follows, all from one sample in a study of blood T cell repertoires in COVID-19. Method: immunoSEQ multiplex PCR; TCRdb's copy keeps in-frame clones and lacks some. This table holds about 73,000 clones, more than 70% found once. Sample: peripheral blood. All receptors derive from a man between 65 and 79 years old with COVID-19, enrolled during active disease. Both conserved end residues are part of each CDR3. Fields, in order: clone size, D gene, J gene, V gene, CDR3 length, CDR3 protein, CDR3 DNA. A D gene is named only where the DNA matches it firmly. Size is stated for part of the rows, as once, few or many counts, or as a class when the clone is expanded.

>NA|TRBD2|TRBJ2-2|TRBV5-4|16
CASSLAGGSRTGELFF
TGTGCCAGCAGCTTAGCGGGAGGGAGTCGAACCGGGGAGCTGTTTTTT
>few|TRBD1|TRBJ1-1|TRBV28|14
CASRITGGGTEAFF
TGTGCCAGCAGAATAACAGGGGGCGGCACTGAAGCTTTCTTT
>NA|TRBD2|TRBJ2-7|TRBV7-6|17
CASSLGRSGRSTYEQYF
TGTGCCAGCAGCTTGGGACGAAGCGGGAGGTCTACCTACGAGCAGTACTTC
>few|NA|TRBJ2-1|TRBV7-2|13
CASSLSTYNEQFF
TGTGCCAGCAGCCTTTCCACTTACAATGAGCAGTTCTTC
>NA|TRBD1|TRBJ1-1|TRBV19|15
CASRIRQGTNTEAFF
TGTGCCAGTAGGATCAGACAGGGAACGAACACTGAAGCTTTCTTT
>NA|TRBD2|TRBJ2-3|TRBV7-9|18
CASSLEPSGSFPTDTQYF
TGTGCCAGCAGCTTAGAACCTAGCGGGAGTTTTCCAACAGATACGCAGTATTTT
>NA|TRBD1|TRBJ2-2|TRBV10-3|13
CAINIGGGGELFF
TGTGCCATCAATATAGGGGGCGGCGGGGAGCTGTTTTTT
>NA|NA|TRBJ2-7|TRBV5-1|14
CASSRGQLTYEQYF
TGCGCCAGCAGTCGCGGGCAGTTAACCTACGAGCAGTACTTC
>NA|TRBD1|TRBJ1-2|TRBV28|13
CATRQGAGYGYTF
TGTGCCACAAGACAGGGGGCGGGCTATGGCTACACCTTC
>NA|TRBD1|TRBJ2-7|TRBV28|13
CASIRGQGANLYF
TGTGCCAGTATAAGGGGACAGGGGGCGAATCTGTACTTC
>NA|TRBD1|TRBJ2-7|TRBV27|15
CASSPRGLPPYEQYF
TGTGCCAGCAGTCCCAGGGGGCTCCCCCCCTACGAGCAGTACTTC
>NA|NA|TRBJ1-4|TRBV27|15
CASSLTGNTNEKLFF
TGTGCCAGCAGTCTGACGGGAAACACTAATGAAAAACTGTTTTTT
>NA|NA|TRBJ1-3|TRBV19|14
CASSMMSSGNTIYF
TGTGCCAGTAGTATGATGAGCTCTGGAAACACCATATATTTT
>NA|NA|TRBJ1-2|TRBV29-1|12
CSVRSQAYGYTF
TGCAGCGTTCGGTCACAAGCGTATGGCTACACCTTC
>NA|TRBD1|TRBJ1-1|TRBV3-1/TRBV3-2|14
CASSQVSGQGEAFF
TGTGCCAGCAGTCAAGTGTCGGGACAGGGTGAAGCTTTCTTT
>NA|TRBD1|TRBJ1-5|TRBV6-5|15
CASTVRGTDYQPQHF
TGTGCCAGCACCGTCCGTGGGACAGACTATCAGCCCCAGCATTTT
>NA|NA|TRBJ2-5|TRBV4-2|15
CASSQDWSFRETQYF
TGTGCCAGCAGCCAAGATTGGAGTTTTCGCGAGACCCAGTACTTC
>NA|TRBD1|TRBJ2-7|TRBV28|14
CASGDDRVSYEQYF
TGTGCCAGCGGAGACGACAGGGTCTCCTACGAGCAGTACTTC
>NA|TRBD1|TRBJ2-7|TRBV5-6|15
CASSSGGNGYYEQYF
TGTGCCAGCAGCTCAGGGGGAAATGGCTACTACGAGCAGTACTTC
>NA|NA|TRBJ1-4|TRBV12-3/TRBV12-4|13
CASSTGSFEKLFF
TGTGCCAGCAGCACGGGGAGCTTTGAAAAACTGTTTTTT
>NA|TRBD2|TRBJ2-7|TRBV2|15
CASSDPTSGSYEQYF
TGTGCCAGCAGCGACCCGACTAGCGGGTCCTACGAGCAGTACTTC
>NA|NA|TRBJ1-5|TRBV6-2/TRBV6-3|15
CASSYYGGLGQPQHF
TGTGCCAGCAGTTACTACGGGGGGCTTGGTCAGCCCCAGCATTTT
>few|NA|TRBJ1-3|TRBV2|13
CASSPGEGNTIYF
TGTGCCAGCAGTCCAGGGGAAGGAAACACCATATATTTT
>NA|TRBD2|TRBJ2-7|TRBV6-1|15
CASSEIAGGPYEQYF
TGTGCCAGCAGTGAAATAGCGGGAGGGCCGTACGAGCAGTACTTC
>NA|NA|TRBJ2-1|TRBV18|15
CASSPTLGGADEQFF
TGTGCCAGCTCACCAACCCTGGGGGGGGCCGATGAGCAGTTCTTC
>few|NA|TRBJ2-7|TRBV2|12
CASSEQIYEQYF
TGTGCCAGCAGTGAACAGATCTACGAGCAGTACTTC
>NA|TRBD1|TRBJ2-3|TRBV4-3|15
CASSQGQGVTDTQYF
TGCGCCAGCAGCCAAGGGCAGGGGGTGACAGATACGCAGTATTTT
>NA|NA|TRBJ2-7|TRBV5-5|17
CASSLERGGARAYEQYF
TGTGCCAGCAGCTTGGAGCGAGGGGGTGCAAGAGCCTACGAGCAGTACTTC
>NA|TRBD1|TRBJ1-1|TRBV28|13
CASTRQGSTEAFF
TGTGCCAGCACCCGACAGGGGTCTACTGAAGCTTTCTTT
>NA|NA|TRBJ2-3|TRBV28|13
CASKQGRRDTQYF
TGTGCCAGCAAACAGGGGAGGCGAGATACGCAGTATTTT
>NA|NA|TRBJ1-1|TRBV4-2|17
CASSQTAGAQVGPEAFF
TGTGCCAGCAGCCAAACTGCGGGGGCGCAAGTAGGCCCTGAAGCTTTCTTT
>few|NA|TRBJ2-7|TRBV4-3|15
CASSQDHAASYEQYF
TGCGCCAGCAGCCAAGATCACGCGGCCTCCTACGAGCAGTACTTC
>NA|NA|TRBJ1-1|TRBV29-1|13
CSGKPGVVTEAFF
TGCAGCGGGAAACCGGGAGTCGTAACTGAAGCTTTCTTT
>few|TRBD2|TRBJ2-1|TRBV10-3|16
CAISTSLAGGRNEQFF
TGTGCCATCAGTACTAGTCTAGCGGGAGGTCGCAATGAGCAGTTCTTC
>NA|TRBD2|TRBJ2-5|TRBV5-1|13
CASRGGRGETQYF
TGCGCCAGCAGGGGCGGGAGAGGGGAGACCCAGTACTTC
>NA|TRBD2|TRBJ2-1|TRBV28|13
CASSPAGGSEQFF
TGTGCCAGCAGTCCGGCGGGAGGCAGTGAGCAGTTCTTC
>NA|TRBD1|TRBJ1-4|TRBV29-1|14
CSVRGTDANEKLFF
TGCAGCGTCCGTGGGACAGACGCGAATGAAAAACTGTTTTTT
>once|NA|TRBJ1-1|TRBV4-2|15
CASSQKASGATEAFF
TGTGCCAGCAGCCAAAAAGCATCAGGGGCCACTGAAGCTTTCTTT
>NA|NA|TRBJ2-3|TRBV7-9|17
CASSPPFRYIGRNTQYF
TGTGCCAGCAGCCCACCTTTCCGGTATATCGGGAGAAATACGCAGTATTTT
>NA|NA|TRBJ1-5|TRBV28|16
CASSLWPGNSNQPQHF
TGTGCCAGCAGTTTATGGCCGGGGAATAGCAATCAGCCCCAGCATTTT
>NA|NA|TRBJ2-3|TRBV18|15
CASSPLGVGGDTQYF
TGTGCCAGCTCACCACTCGGGGTAGGAGGAGATACGCAGTATTTT
>NA|TRBD1|TRBJ1-2|TRBV28|14
CASSLTGPGYGYTF
TGTGCCAGCAGTTTGACAGGGCCCGGCTATGGCTACACCTTC
>few|TRBD2|TRBJ2-7|TRBV6-6|16
CASRPPTSGRAGEQYF
TGTGCCAGCAGGCCCCCGACTAGCGGGAGGGCTGGGGAGCAGTACTTC
>NA|NA|TRBJ2-7|TRBV5-8|16
CASRSRTGHLSYEQYF
TGTGCCAGCAGGTCGAGAACGGGACATCTTTCCTACGAGCAGTACTTC
>once|NA|TRBJ2-7|TRBV5-1|15
CASSADPGRVYEQYF
TGCGCCAGCAGCGCCGATCCTGGTCGAGTCTACGAGCAGTACTTC
>NA|TRBD2|TRBJ2-7|TRBV28|15
CASSPLAALAYEQYF
TGTGCCAGCAGTCCCCTAGCGGCACTAGCCTACGAGCAGTACTTC
>NA|TRBD1|TRBJ2-3|TRBV24-1|16
CATSDPGQGPPDTQYF
TGTGCCACCAGTGACCCTGGACAGGGACCCCCAGATACGCAGTATTTT
>NA|TRBD1|TRBJ1-2|TRBV19|15
CASSKWGQTNYGYTF
TGTGCCAGTAGTAAGTGGGGACAGACTAACTATGGCTACACCTTC
>NA|TRBD1|TRBJ2-7|TRBV18|14
CASSGGTGPYEQYF
TGTGCCAGCTCAGGAGGGACAGGACCTTACGAGCAGTACTTC
>NA|NA|TRBJ2-7|TRBV20-1|13
CSASHPLAVEQYF
TGCAGTGCTAGTCACCCACTTGCCGTCGAGCAGTACTTC
>NA|NA|TRBJ1-4|TRBV10-2|15
CASSDPGTTNEKLFF
TGCGCCAGCAGTGACCCAGGGACAACTAATGAAAAACTGTTTTTT
>NA|NA|TRBJ2-7|TRBV18|12
CASSPGDYEQYF
TGTGCCAGCTCACCCGGGGACTACGAGCAGTACTTC
>NA|TRBD2|TRBJ2-2|TRBV9|18
CASSVAHSLAGFGGELFF
TGTGCCAGCAGCGTAGCCCACTCCCTAGCGGGCTTTGGCGGGGAGCTGTTTTTT
>NA|NA|TRBJ2-1|TRBV7-3|12
CASRGRNNEQFF
TGTGCCAGTAGGGGCCGGAACAATGAGCAGTTCTTC
>once|NA|TRBJ2-7|TRBV7-9|12
CASSPLSYEQYF
TGTGCCAGCAGCCCCCTCTCCTACGAGCAGTACTTC